These T cell receptor beta chains were read from a single sample in a study of blood T cell repertoires in COVID-19. Assay used: immunoSEQ multiplex PCR; TCRdb lists only in-frame clones, some missing. The data contain under 300,000 clones, about 85% of them singletons. The sequenced sample consisted of PBMCs or T cells enriched from blood (not recorded which). The receptors here all came from a woman in her 30s with acute COVID-19. Each CDR3 is given with its conserved first and last residue. The order of the fields is V gene, clone size, J gene, D gene, CDR3 DNA, CDR3 protein. The D gene is left open where the match is weak. Rows give clone size only sometimes, using once, few, many, or a class for an expanded clone.

v_call: TRBV6-5; clone_size: NA; j_call: TRBJ2-7; d_call: TRBD2; cdr3_nt: TGTGCCAGCAGTTACTCCTCCGGGGGGGCCTACGAGCAGTACTTC; cdr3_aa: CASSYSSGGAYEQYF
v_call: TRBV5-8; clone_size: NA; j_call: TRBJ2-7; d_call: TRBD1; cdr3_nt: TGTGCCAGCAGCTTACTTGGGACAGGGCTCTCCGAGCAGTACTTC; cdr3_aa: CASSLLGTGLSEQYF
v_call: TRBV2; clone_size: NA; j_call: TRBJ1-2; d_call: TRBD1; cdr3_nt: TGTGCCAGCAGTAGGGACAGGGTAGGGGCCCTTGGCTACACCTTC; cdr3_aa: CASSRDRVGALGYTF
v_call: TRBV19; clone_size: NA; j_call: TRBJ2-4; d_call: TRBD1; cdr3_nt: TGTGCCAGTAGTATGGGGGACAGAGAGTGGGCCAAAAACATTCAGTACTTC; cdr3_aa: CASSMGDREWAKNIQYF
v_call: TRBV7-2; clone_size: NA; j_call: TRBJ2-1; d_call: TRBD1; cdr3_nt: TGTGCCAGCAGCTTAGGCCAGGGGGCAAACAATGAGCAGTTCTTC; cdr3_aa: CASSLGQGANNEQFF
v_call: TRBV18; clone_size: NA; j_call: TRBJ1-2; d_call: TRBD1; cdr3_nt: TGTGCCAGCTCACCGCAGACAGGGACTAACTATGGCTACACCTTC; cdr3_aa: CASSPQTGTNYGYTF
v_call: TRBV19; clone_size: NA; j_call: TRBJ1-2; d_call: NA; cdr3_nt: TGTGCCAGCTTACAGGGATTATCTGGCTACACCTTC; cdr3_aa: CASLQGLSGYTF
v_call: TRBV11-2; clone_size: NA; j_call: TRBJ2-7; d_call: TRBD1; cdr3_nt: TGTGCCAGCAGCTACCGGACAGGGGGTAGTATAGACGAGCAGTACTTC; cdr3_aa: CASSYRTGGSIDEQYF
v_call: TRBV15; clone_size: NA; j_call: TRBJ2-1; d_call: NA; cdr3_nt: TGTGCCACCAGCAACCTCCCGGGCGGGACCTTCTCCTACAATGAGCAGTTCTTC; cdr3_aa: CATSNLPGGTFSYNEQFF
v_call: TRBV11-3; clone_size: NA; j_call: TRBJ2-1; d_call: TRBD1; cdr3_nt: TGTGCCAGCAGCTTGGGGACAGGGGGCAATGAGCAGTTCTTC; cdr3_aa: CASSLGTGGNEQFF
v_call: TRBV7-6; clone_size: NA; j_call: TRBJ2-2; d_call: TRBD2; cdr3_nt: TGTGCCAGCAGCTTAGAGGCTAGCGGGGGGGCCGGAACCGGGGAGCTGTTTTTT; cdr3_aa: CASSLEASGGAGTGELFF
v_call: TRBV11-3; clone_size: few; j_call: TRBJ1-1; d_call: TRBD1; cdr3_nt: TGTGCCAGCAGCTCTGGACAGGGGAGTACTGAAGCTTTCTTT; cdr3_aa: CASSSGQGSTEAFF
v_call: TRBV5-4; clone_size: NA; j_call: TRBJ1-2; d_call: TRBD1; cdr3_nt: TGTGCCAGCAGCTCTGACAGGGCTAGCTATGGCTACACCTTC; cdr3_aa: CASSSDRASYGYTF
v_call: TRBV10-1; clone_size: NA; j_call: TRBJ1-1; d_call: NA; cdr3_nt: TGCGCCAGCAGTCAGGAAAGAAACACTGAAGCTTTCTTT; cdr3_aa: CASSQERNTEAFF
v_call: TRBV29-1; clone_size: NA; j_call: TRBJ2-1; d_call: NA; cdr3_nt: TGCAGCGTCCCCGGTCCCTACAATGAGCAGTTCTTC; cdr3_aa: CSVPGPYNEQFF
v_call: TRBV18; clone_size: NA; j_call: TRBJ2-1; d_call: NA; cdr3_nt: TGTGCCAGCTCACCACGGGACTCCGGGTTAGGTGGTGAGCAGTTCTTC; cdr3_aa: CASSPRDSGLGGEQFF
v_call: TRBV7-9; clone_size: NA; j_call: TRBJ1-2; d_call: TRBD1; cdr3_nt: TGTGCCAGCAGCGACAGGGAAACATTCGGCTACACCTTC; cdr3_aa: CASSDRETFGYTF
v_call: TRBV11-3; clone_size: NA; j_call: TRBJ2-2; d_call: NA; cdr3_nt: TGTGCCAGCAGCTTAGATTTACGGTCCGGGGAGCTGTTTTTT; cdr3_aa: CASSLDLRSGELFF
v_call: TRBV28; clone_size: NA; j_call: TRBJ1-2; d_call: TRBD1; cdr3_nt: TGTGCCAGCAGTTTCATACAGGGGGCGAACTATGGCTACACCTTC; cdr3_aa: CASSFIQGANYGYTF
v_call: TRBV7-3; clone_size: NA; j_call: TRBJ2-1; d_call: NA; cdr3_nt: TGTGCCAGCAGCAGCCACAGGGAGAATGAGCAGTTCTTC; cdr3_aa: CASSSHRENEQFF
v_call: TRBV19; clone_size: NA; j_call: TRBJ2-3; d_call: TRBD2; cdr3_nt: TGTGCCACCCAATCGGGACTAGCGCGAACAGATACGCAGTATTTT; cdr3_aa: CATQSGLARTDTQYF
v_call: TRBV11-2; clone_size: NA; j_call: TRBJ2-7; d_call: NA; cdr3_nt: TGTGCCAGCAGCCTGATGGGGCAGGGCTTTAACGAGCAGTACTTC; cdr3_aa: CASSLMGQGFNEQYF
v_call: TRBV3-1/TRBV3-2; clone_size: NA; j_call: TRBJ2-5; d_call: NA; cdr3_nt: TGTGCCAGCAGACGGGAACTAGAGACCCAGTACTTC; cdr3_aa: CASRRELETQYF
v_call: TRBV30; clone_size: NA; j_call: TRBJ1-2; d_call: NA; cdr3_nt: TGTGCCTGGATGGCAGGGGAAGGCTACACCTTC; cdr3_aa: CAWMAGEGYTF
v_call: TRBV9; clone_size: NA; j_call: TRBJ2-7; d_call: NA; cdr3_nt: TGTGCCAGCAGCGGAGACCGGGACTCCTACGAGCAGTACTTC; cdr3_aa: CASSGDRDSYEQYF
v_call: TRBV10-3; clone_size: NA; j_call: TRBJ1-2; d_call: NA; cdr3_nt: TGTGCCATCAGGGGTCAGGACTATGGCTACACCTTC; cdr3_aa: CAIRGQDYGYTF
v_call: TRBV12-3/TRBV12-4; clone_size: NA; j_call: TRBJ2-5; d_call: NA; cdr3_nt: TGTGCCAGCAGTTCGGACAGTCAAGAGACCCAGTACTTC; cdr3_aa: CASSSDSQETQYF
v_call: TRBV15; clone_size: once; j_call: TRBJ2-3; d_call: NA; cdr3_nt: TGTGCCACCAGCGACCCTTTGGAGGGGGAGGGCCTCCCAGATACGCAGTATTTT; cdr3_aa: CATSDPLEGEGLPDTQYF
v_call: TRBV4-1; clone_size: NA; j_call: TRBJ2-3; d_call: TRBD2; cdr3_nt: TGCGCCAGCAGCCAAGATTTTTGGCCTAGCGGGTTGGGGGGGACAGATACGCAGTATTTT; cdr3_aa: CASSQDFWPSGLGGTDTQYF
v_call: TRBV6-4; clone_size: NA; j_call: TRBJ2-2; d_call: TRBD2; cdr3_nt: TGTGCCAGCAGTGACTTAGGAGCGGGAACCGGGGAGCTGTTTTTT; cdr3_aa: CASSDLGAGTGELFF
v_call: TRBV25-1; clone_size: NA; j_call: TRBJ1-1; d_call: NA; cdr3_nt: TGTGCCAGCAGTGATCTAGCAGGGAACACTGAAGCTTTCTTT; cdr3_aa: CASSDLAGNTEAFF
v_call: TRBV27; clone_size: few; j_call: TRBJ1-4; d_call: TRBD1; cdr3_nt: TGTGCCAGCAGTTTATATTATTCAGGGGGATATGAAAAACTGTTTTTT; cdr3_aa: CASSLYYSGGYEKLFF
v_call: TRBV3-1/TRBV3-2; clone_size: NA; j_call: TRBJ2-1; d_call: TRBD1; cdr3_nt: TGTGCCAGCAGCGTACAGGGGGCGATCCACAATGAGCAGTTCTTC; cdr3_aa: CASSVQGAIHNEQFF
v_call: TRBV12-3/TRBV12-4; clone_size: NA; j_call: TRBJ1-1; d_call: NA; cdr3_nt: TGTGCCAGCAGTTTTTCGGGGGTTGAGGCTTTCTTT; cdr3_aa: CASSFSGVEAFF
v_call: TRBV5-1; clone_size: NA; j_call: TRBJ2-7; d_call: TRBD2; cdr3_nt: TGCGCCAGCAGCATTAGCGGGGACTACGAGCAGTACTTC; cdr3_aa: CASSISGDYEQYF
v_call: TRBV19; clone_size: NA; j_call: TRBJ2-1; d_call: NA; cdr3_nt: TGTGCCAGTAGTATTTCGAGCTCCTACAATGAGCAGTTCTTC; cdr3_aa: CASSISSSYNEQFF
v_call: TRBV11-3; clone_size: NA; j_call: TRBJ2-7; d_call: TRBD2; cdr3_nt: TGTGCCAGCAGCCCAGGACTAGCGGGAGAGGGTGAGCAGTACTTC; cdr3_aa: CASSPGLAGEGEQYF
v_call: TRBV7-3; clone_size: few; j_call: TRBJ2-2; d_call: NA; cdr3_nt: TGTGCCAGCAGCTTGGGGGCAAACACCGGGGAGCTGTTTTTT; cdr3_aa: CASSLGANTGELFF
v_call: TRBV6-5; clone_size: NA; j_call: TRBJ2-1; d_call: TRBD2; cdr3_nt: TGTGCCAGCAGTTACGGGGCGGGGGGGCCAGATGAGCAGTTCTTC; cdr3_aa: CASSYGAGGPDEQFF